These 10 T cell receptor beta chains share one sample of origin, sequenced in a study of shared clonotypes between healthy human individuals. Profiling relied on immunoSEQ multiplex PCR, and the TCRdb table lists in-frame clones only, not all of them. This table holds about 680,000 clones, approximately 90% found once. Naive CD8 cells comprised CD45RO-negative, CCR7-positively selected cells, excluding terminally differentiated effector memory CD45RA+ cells. Sequenced input: naive CD8+ T cells sorted from blood. These receptors were collected from a man aged 25-45 years in good health.

The rearrangement joins TRBV5-1 to TRBJ1-1; unclear D gene. The CDR3 runs 15 residues. The ends were cut back, 5 bases at V and 4 bases at J, with 18 bases in the middle. Germline V gene data show CDR1 as SGHRS and CDR2 as YFSETQ. The CDR3 sequence: CASSWNHQAPTEAFF. Written as DNA, the CDR3 is TGCGCCAGCAGTTGGAATCACCAGGCACCCACTGAAGCTTTCTTT. Based on the CDR3 plus reference TRBV5-1 and TRBJ1-1, the full variable domain is KAGVTQTPRYLIKTRGQQVTLSCSPISGHRSVSWYQQTPGQGLQFLFEYFSETQRNKGNFPGRFSGRQFSNSRSEMNVSTLELGDSALYLCASSWNHQAPTEAFFGQGTRLTVV.

This clone was counted once. The rearrangement links TRBV19 to TRBJ2-2; 9 positions match TRBD2. V lost 3 bases, J lost 0 bases, and 5 bases stayed unmatched. The germline CDR1 and CDR2 sequences are LNHDA and SQIVND (reference sequence). The CDR3 is made up of 17 amino acids. CDR3 sequence: CASSIKGGRANTGELFF. DNA of the CDR3: TGTGCCAGTAGTATCAAGGGCGGGAGGGCGAACACCGGGGAGCTGTTTTTT.

The rearrangement joins TRBV4-1 to TRBJ2-1; D is possibly TRBD2 (6 bases). The CDR3 contains 14 residues. The V end lost 0 bases, the J end lost 9 bases, and 12 bases lay between the germline ends. Germline V gene lookup returns CDR1 MGHRA and CDR2 YSYEKL. CDR3 region: CASSQDSGDCEQFF. CDR3 in DNA: TGCGCCAGCAGCCAAGATTCGGGGGACTGTGAGCAGTTCTTC.

The chain recombines TRBV7-9 with TRBJ2-5, with D possibly being TRBD1 (5 bases). Germline V lookup: CDR1 SEHNR, CDR2 FQNEAQ (reference sequence). The CDR3 has 15 residues. V was shortened by 2 bases and J by 5 bases, with 15 bases between the two germline ends. The CDR3 nucleotides are TGTGCCAGCAGCTTACCAGGGTTAAGATCGGAGACCCAGTACTTC. Translation gives CASSLPGLRSETQYF.

The CDR3 reads CASSKGPGNTIYF. CDR3 in DNA: TGCGCCAGCAGCAAGGGGCCCGGAAACACCATATATTTT. The V and J genes are TRBV5-1 and TRBJ1-3; maybe TRBD1 (5 bases). Between the trimmed V and J ends, which lost 4 bases and 4 bases, there was a span of 9 bases. Germline CDR1 reads SGHRS; CDR2 reads YFSETQ. The CDR3 length is 13 residues.

The table lists this clone with a count of one. The chain employs TRBV7-9 and TRBJ1-5; D is uncertain. V dropped 1 base and J dropped 7 bases, with 20 bases sitting between them. The CDR3 runs 17 residues. Per the germline V gene, CDR1 is SEHNR and CDR2 is FQNEAQ (reference sequence). CDR3 sequence: CASSLEVGAISGQPQHF. The CDR3 DNA reads TGTGCCAGCAGCTTAGAAGTAGGCGCTATCTCCGGGCAGCCCCAGCATTTT.

This chain connects TRBV19 to TRBJ2-1; TRBD2 matches 13 bases. CDR3 length equals 15 residues. Germline values: CDR1 LNHDA, CDR2 SQIVND (reference sequence). Trimming at V came to 7 bases and at J to 6 bases, leaving 6 bases not matched to a gene. CDR3 DNA: TGTGCCAGTACCTTACTAGCGGGAGGGTCCAATGAGCAGTTCTTC. Its translation: CASTLLAGGSNEQFF.

This clone has only one observation. The chain combines TRBV13 with TRBJ2-1; TRBD2 agrees at 7 bases. The ends lost 5 bases at V and 8 bases at J; junction bases unmatched: 15. The CDR3 extends over 16 amino acids. The germline CDR1 and CDR2 sequences are PRHDT and FYEKMQ (reference sequence). CDR3 bases: TGTGCCAGCAGCCGCAGGGAGGGTGGGCCTCTCGATGAGCAGTTCTTC. Its translation is CASSRREGGPLDEQFF.

A note on this clone: The same CDR3 arises from other DNA sequences in this sample as well. CDR3 bases: TGTGCCAGCAGCGAAACAGGGAGCTACGAGCAGTACTTC. Translation: CASSETGSYEQYF. This sequence joins TRBV27 and TRBJ2-7, with a weak D call TRBD1 (6 bases). Germline CDR1 and CDR2: MNHEY and SMNVEV (reference sequence). The CDR3 has 13 amino acids. The V end lost 6 bases, the J end lost 3 bases, and 12 bases lay between the germline ends.

This chain joins TRBV29-1 and TRBJ2-7; TRBD1 matches at 8 bases. Germline trimming cut 6 bases from V and 6 bases from J; bases unmatched to any gene: 4. The germline V gene encodes CDR1 SQVTM and CDR2 ANQGSEA. This CDR3 is built from 11 residues. This CDR3 is CSVGQGGEQYF. In DNA form, the CDR3 reads TGCAGCGTAGGACAGGGTGGCGAGCAGTACTTC.